This T cell receptor beta chain emerged from a study of cytomegalovirus exposure and HLA in healthy donors. Profiled with immunoSEQ multiplex PCR; TCRdb holds only in-frame clones, not every one. The profile shows 140,000 to 150,000 clones, over 80% of them singletons. The sequenced sample consisted of PBMCs. The sequence was obtained from a young man in good health and CMV-seropositive.

Here the CDR3 DNA reads TGTGCCAGCAGTTCTCCGGGACTAGCGGGGGGGCCCCACGAGCAGTACTTC. Encoded protein: CASSSPGLAGGPHEQYF. The chain couples TRBV27 to TRBJ2-7; 16 positions match TRBD2. Losses at the gene ends were 4 bases for V and 5 bases for J; bases not matched to a gene: 8. Germline CDR1 MNHEY, CDR2 SMNVEV (reference sequence). The CDR3 has 17 amino acids.